This entry lists 13 T cell receptor beta chains sequenced from one sample in a study of control samples from healthy donors and cancer patients. Sequenced by immunoSEQ multiplex PCR; TCRdb stores in-frame clones only, minus some. The sample includes fewer than 95,000 clones, around 81% seen only once; the top ten take around 20%. Sequenced sample: blood. These receptors all stem from a man aged 25 to 45 in good health.

The genes are TRBV6-1 and TRBJ1-3; D gene uncertain. Germline CDR1 MNHNS, CDR2 SASEGT. V lost 1 base and J lost 2, with 12 bases in between. This CDR3 has 16 residues. In DNA, the CDR3 is TGTGCCAGCAGTGAAGAGGAGGGTAGGGCTGGAAACACCATATATTTT. Translating gives CASSEEEGRAGNTIYF.

V gene TRBV2 combines with J gene TRBJ1-5, with D perhaps matching TRBD1 (5 bases). CDR3 length equals 16 residues. Germline V gene data show CDR1 as SNHLY and CDR2 as FYNNEI. Trimming cost V 6 bases and J 0 bases, with 15 bases left between them. The CDR3: CASSPGWGDSNQPQHF. The CDR3 region has the DNA TGTGCCAGCAGCCCCGGCTGGGGGGATAGCAATCAGCCCCAGCATTTT.

The chain has TRBV30 and TRBJ1-1; no firm D call. V lost 0 bases and J lost 8, with 10 bases in between. Germline CDR1 and CDR2: GTSNPN and SVGIG (reference sequence). The length of the CDR3 is 12 residues. The CDR3 region has the DNA TGTGCCTGGAGTGTCTTAGGTATCGAAGCTTTCTTT. Protein sequence: CAWSVLGIEAFF.

This clone is classed as medium-sized. The chain combines TRBV10-3 with TRBJ2-7; D is uncertain. Trimming stripped 6 bases from V and 0 bases from J, with 9 bases between. Germline CDR1 and CDR2: ENHRY and SYGVKD. This CDR3 is built from 13 residues. Written as DNA, the CDR3 is TGTGCCATCAGGGACGGTAACTCCTACGAGCAGTACTTC. It codes for CAIRDGNSYEQYF.

The chain employs TRBV5-1 and TRBJ2-2; TRBD2 is a possible D gene (6 bases). The CDR3 has 15 amino acids. V dropped 4 bases and J dropped 6 bases, with 16 bases sitting between them. Germline-derived CDR1 and CDR2 are SGHRS and YFSETQ. DNA of the CDR3: TGCGCCAGCAGCCATTCCCCGCTAGCGTCCGGGGAGCTGTTTTTT. This codes for CASSHSPLASGELFF.

CDR3 sequence: CASTRGSGYDEKLFF. CDR3 nucleotide sequence: TGTGCCAGTACCAGAGGCTCCGGTTACGATGAAAAACTGTTTTTT. The V call is TRBV19, the J call TRBJ1-4; D gene unclear. The CDR3 loop spans 15 amino acids. Germline V gene sequence: CDR1 LNHDA, CDR2 SQIVND (reference sequence). V shed 7 bases and J shed 6 bases, with 18 bases lying between them.

The CDR3 here is CASSLTPEQPQHF. The CDR3 DNA is TGTGCCAGCAGTTTGACACCGGAGCAGCCCCAGCATTTT. The chain has TRBV2 and TRBJ1-5; unclear D gene. Trimming removed 5 bases from V and 7 bases from J, with 12 bases in between. The CDR3 totals 13 residues. Germline CDR1 is SNHLY and CDR2 is FYNNEI.

This rearrangement joins TRBV10-3 to TRBJ1-3; D remains ambiguous. There are 13 residues in the CDR3. Germline loops: CDR1 ENHRY, CDR2 SYGVKD. V gave up 6 bases and J gave up 2 bases, with 8 bases separating them. As DNA, the CDR3 is TGTGCCATCAGGTTATCAACTGGAAACACCATATATTTT. Translated, it gives CAIRLSTGNTIYF.

This clone was seen a few times. V and J are TRBV6-5 and TRBJ2-7; no reliable D call. Germline V gene lookup returns CDR1 MNHEY and CDR2 SVGAGI. The CDR3 spans 12 residues. V lost 8 bases to trimming and J lost 5 bases, with 13 bases between them. The CDR3 loop reads CASGEDLDEQYF. In DNA, the CDR3 is TGTGCCAGCGGCGAGGACCTGGACGAGCAGTACTTC.

The chain couples TRBV5-6 to TRBJ1-6; TRBD1 matches 7 bases. Germline V gives CDR1 SGHDT, CDR2 YYEEEE. The CDR3 has 14 amino acids. Losses at the gene ends were 3 bases for V and 10 bases for J; bases not matched to a gene: 7. In DNA form, the CDR3 reads TGTGCCAGCAGCTCCGGGACAGTTATCTCACCCCTCCACTTT. It specifies CASSSGTVISPLHF.

This chain connects TRBV11-2 to TRBJ2-1; D call uncertain. Germline CDR1 SGHAT, CDR2 FQNNGV. Deletions cut 4 bases from V and 4 bases from J, with 14 bases between. The CDR3 totals 15 residues. The DNA for the CDR3 is TGTGCCAGCAGCTCTACATCCAAGTTTTACAATGAGCAGTTCTTC. It encodes CASSSTSKFYNEQFF. The full variable domain, completed using reference TRBV11-2 and TRBJ2-1, is EAGVAQSPRYKIIEKRQSVAFWCNPISGHATLYWYQQILGQGPKLLIQFQNNGVVDDSQLPKDRFSAERLKGVDSTLKIQPAKLEDSAVYLCASSSTSKFYNEQFFGPGTRLTVL.

This sequence joins TRBV6-5 and TRBJ1-1; D call uncertain. The length of the CDR3 is 15 residues. The V gene lost 6 bases and the J gene lost 4 bases, with 18 bases spanning the gap. Germline CDR1 is MNHEY and CDR2 is SVGAGI. The CDR3 is CASRTSHAAVTEAFF. CDR3 coding DNA: TGTGCCAGCAGAACAAGCCACGCGGCGGTCACTGAAGCTTTCTTT.

J is TRBJ1-1 and V is TRBV28; D gene unclear. The V gene lost 4 bases and the J gene lost 8 bases, with 11 bases spanning the gap. Germline V gene sequence: CDR1 MDHEN, CDR2 SYDVKM. CDR3 length: 12 amino acids. In DNA form, the CDR3 reads TGTGCCAGCAGTTCACGGGCCCGCGAAGCTTTCTTT. This encodes CASSSRAREAFF.